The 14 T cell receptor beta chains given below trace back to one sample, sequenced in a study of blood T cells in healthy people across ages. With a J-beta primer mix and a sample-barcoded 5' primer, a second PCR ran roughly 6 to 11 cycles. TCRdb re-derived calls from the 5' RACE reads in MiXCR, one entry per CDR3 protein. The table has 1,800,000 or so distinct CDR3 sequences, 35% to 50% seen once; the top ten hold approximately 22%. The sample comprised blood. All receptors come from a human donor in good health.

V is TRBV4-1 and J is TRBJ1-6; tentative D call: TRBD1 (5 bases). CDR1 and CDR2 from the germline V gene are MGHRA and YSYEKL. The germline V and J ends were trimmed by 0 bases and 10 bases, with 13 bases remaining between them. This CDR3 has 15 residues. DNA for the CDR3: TGCGCCAGCAGCCAAGAAGGGGCCACGGGGTCACCCCTCCACTTT. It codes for CASSQEGATGSPLHF.

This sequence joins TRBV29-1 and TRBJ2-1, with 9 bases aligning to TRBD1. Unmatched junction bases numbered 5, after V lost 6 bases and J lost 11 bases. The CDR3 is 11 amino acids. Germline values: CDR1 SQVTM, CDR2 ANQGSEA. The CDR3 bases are TGCAGCGTATTACAGGGGGCTAAGCAGTTCTTC. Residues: CSVLQGAKQFF.

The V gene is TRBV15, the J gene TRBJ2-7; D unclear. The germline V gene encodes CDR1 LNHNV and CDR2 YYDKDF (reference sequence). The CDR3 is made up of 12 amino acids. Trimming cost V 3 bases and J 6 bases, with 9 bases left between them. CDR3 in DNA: TGTGCCACCAGCAGGCTCCCCGGCGAGCAGTACTTC. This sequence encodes CATSRLPGEQYF.

CDR3 residues: CASSLGELGTGETQYF. As DNA, the CDR3 is TGTGCCAGCAGCTTGGGGGAGCTGGGGACGGGGGAGACCCAGTACTTC. The chain combines TRBV5-5 with TRBJ2-5; possibly TRBD1 or TRBD2 for D (5 bases each). CDR3 size: 16 residues. V gave up 0 bases and J gave up 5 bases, with 17 bases separating them. CDR1 is SGHKS and CDR2 is YYEKEE in the germline V gene (reference sequence).

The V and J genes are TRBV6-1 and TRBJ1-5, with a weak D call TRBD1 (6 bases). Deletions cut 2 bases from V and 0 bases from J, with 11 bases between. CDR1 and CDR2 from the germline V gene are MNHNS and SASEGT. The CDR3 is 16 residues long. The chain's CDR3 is CASSELRGYSNQPQHF. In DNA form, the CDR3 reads TGTGCCAGCAGTGAATTAAGGGGGTATAGCAATCAGCCCCAGCATTTT.

The CDR3 DNA sequence: TGTGCCAGCAGTCCTCCGGGACAGGGGGTAATTTTAGCCAAAAACATTCAGTACTTC. It translates to CASSPPGQGVILAKNIQYF. J is TRBJ2-4 and V is TRBV6-2 or TRBV6-3; 11 bases map to TRBD1. Unmatched junction bases numbered 12, after V lost 5 bases and J lost 0 bases. The CDR3 loop spans 19 amino acids. The germline gives CDR1 MNHEY, CDR2 SVGEGT.

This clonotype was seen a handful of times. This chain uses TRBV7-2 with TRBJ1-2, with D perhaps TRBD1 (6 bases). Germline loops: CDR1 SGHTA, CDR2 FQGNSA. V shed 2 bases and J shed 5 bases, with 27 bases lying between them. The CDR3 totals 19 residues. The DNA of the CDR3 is TGTGCCAGCAGCTTATTCCGTCAGGGGAGACCCCCACTTGGGTATGGCTACACCTTC. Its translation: CASSLFRQGRPPLGYGYTF.

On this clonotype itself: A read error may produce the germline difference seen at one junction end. The CDR3 reads CAGSELNLGPTYNEQFF. The CDR3 DNA sequence: TGTGCCGGCAGTGAACTCAACCTGGGGCCTACTTACAATGAGCAGTTCTTC. The chain recombines TRBV6-1 with TRBJ2-1, with D possibly matching TRBD1 (5 bases). Germline lookup yields CDR1 MNHNS and CDR2 SASEGT. The CDR3 has 17 residues.

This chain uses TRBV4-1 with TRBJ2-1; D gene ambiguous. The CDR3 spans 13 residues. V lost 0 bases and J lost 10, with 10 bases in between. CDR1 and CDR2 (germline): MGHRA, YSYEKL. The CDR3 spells CASSQEVWKEQFF. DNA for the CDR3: TGCGCCAGCAGCCAAGAGGTTTGGAAAGAGCAGTTCTTC.

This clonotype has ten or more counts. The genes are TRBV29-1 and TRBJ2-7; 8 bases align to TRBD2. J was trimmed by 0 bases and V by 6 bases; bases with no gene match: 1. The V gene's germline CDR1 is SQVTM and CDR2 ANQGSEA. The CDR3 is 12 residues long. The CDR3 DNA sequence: TGCAGCGTGGGGACTAGCTCCTACGAGCAGTACTTC. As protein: CSVGTSSYEQYF.

CDR3 bases: TGTGCCAGCAGTGAAGGGACAGGGAAATCCTACGAGCAGTACTTC. This gives the protein CASSEGTGKSYEQYF. This rearrangement joins TRBV28 to TRBJ2-7; TRBD1 matches at 9 bases. There are 15 residues in the CDR3. Germline-derived CDR1 and CDR2 are MDHEN and SYDVKM. The junction had 6 bases not matched to a gene; V was cut back by 5 bases and J by 1 base.

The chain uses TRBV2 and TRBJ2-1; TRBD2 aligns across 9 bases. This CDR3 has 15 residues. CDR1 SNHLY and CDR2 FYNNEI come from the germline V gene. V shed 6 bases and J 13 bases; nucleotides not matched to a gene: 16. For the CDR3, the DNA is TGTGCCAGCAGGGGGAGACTAGCGGCGGGGGAGACCCAGTTCTTC. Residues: CASRGRLAAGETQFF.

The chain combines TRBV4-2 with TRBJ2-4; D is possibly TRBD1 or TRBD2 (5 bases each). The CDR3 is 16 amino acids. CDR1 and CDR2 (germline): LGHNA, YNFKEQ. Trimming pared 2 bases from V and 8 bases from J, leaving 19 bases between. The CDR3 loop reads CASSQSSLSGADIQYF. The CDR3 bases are TGTGCCAGCAGCCAATCTAGCTTGAGTGGGGCAGACATTCAGTACTTC.

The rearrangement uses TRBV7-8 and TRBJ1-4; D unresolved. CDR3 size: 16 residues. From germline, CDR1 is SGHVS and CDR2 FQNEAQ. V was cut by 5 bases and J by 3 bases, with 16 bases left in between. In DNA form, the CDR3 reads TGTGCCAGCAGCCCCCCTAGCGCGAGCCCTAATGAAAAACTGTTTTTT. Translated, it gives CASSPPSASPNEKLFF. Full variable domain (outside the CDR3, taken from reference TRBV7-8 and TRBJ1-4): GAGVSQSPRYKVAKRGQDVALRCDPISGHVSLFWYQQALGQGPEFLTYFQNEAQLDKSGLPSDRFFAERPEGSVSTLKIQRTQQEDSAVYLCASSPPSASPNEKLFFGSGTQLSVL.